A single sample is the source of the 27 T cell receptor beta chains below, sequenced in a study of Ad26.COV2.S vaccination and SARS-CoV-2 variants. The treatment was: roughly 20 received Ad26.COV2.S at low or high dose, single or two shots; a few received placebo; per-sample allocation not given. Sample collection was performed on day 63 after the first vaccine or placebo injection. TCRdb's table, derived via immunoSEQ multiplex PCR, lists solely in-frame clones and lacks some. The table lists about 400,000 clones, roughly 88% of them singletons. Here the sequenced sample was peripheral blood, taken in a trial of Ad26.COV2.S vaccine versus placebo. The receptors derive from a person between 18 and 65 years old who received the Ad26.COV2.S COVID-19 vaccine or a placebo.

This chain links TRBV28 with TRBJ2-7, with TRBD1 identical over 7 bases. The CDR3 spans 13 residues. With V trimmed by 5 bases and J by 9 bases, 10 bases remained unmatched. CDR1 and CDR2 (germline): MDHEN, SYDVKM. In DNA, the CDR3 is TGTGCCAGCAGTAACCTTGACAGGGCCTCGCAGTACTTC. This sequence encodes CASSNLDRASQYF. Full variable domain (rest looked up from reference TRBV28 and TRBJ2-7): DVKVTQSSRYLVKRTGEKVFLECVQDMDHENMFWYRQDPGLGLRLIYFSYDVKMKEKGDIPEGYSVSREKKERFSLILESASTNQTSMYLCASSNLDRASQYFGPGTRLTVT.

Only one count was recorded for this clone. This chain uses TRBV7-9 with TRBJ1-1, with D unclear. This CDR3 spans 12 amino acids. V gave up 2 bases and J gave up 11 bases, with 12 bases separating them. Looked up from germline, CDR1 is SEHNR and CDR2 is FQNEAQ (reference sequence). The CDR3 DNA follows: TGTGCCAGCAGCTTATCTAAGCAGCGGGCTTTCTTT. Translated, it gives CASSLSKQRAFF.

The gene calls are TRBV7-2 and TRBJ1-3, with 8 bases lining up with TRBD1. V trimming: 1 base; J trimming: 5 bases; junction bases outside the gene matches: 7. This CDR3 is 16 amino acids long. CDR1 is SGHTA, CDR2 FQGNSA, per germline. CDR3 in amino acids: CASSLDSRQGRNTIYF. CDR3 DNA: TGTGCCAGCAGCTTAGACTCGAGACAGGGGAGAAACACCATATATTTT.

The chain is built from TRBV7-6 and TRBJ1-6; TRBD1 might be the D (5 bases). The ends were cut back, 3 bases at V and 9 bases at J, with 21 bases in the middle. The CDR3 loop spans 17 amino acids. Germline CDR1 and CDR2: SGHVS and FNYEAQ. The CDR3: CASSLYGNRGGGSPLHF. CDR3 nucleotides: TGTGCCAGCAGCTTGTACGGGAATCGGGGGGGAGGTTCACCCCTCCACTTT.

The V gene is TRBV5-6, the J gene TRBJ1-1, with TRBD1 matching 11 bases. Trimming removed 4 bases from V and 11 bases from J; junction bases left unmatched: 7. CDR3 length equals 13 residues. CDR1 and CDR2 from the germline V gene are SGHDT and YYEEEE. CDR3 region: CASSGQGAWIAFF. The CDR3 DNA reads TGTGCCAGCAGCGGACAGGGGGCTTGGATTGCTTTCTTT.

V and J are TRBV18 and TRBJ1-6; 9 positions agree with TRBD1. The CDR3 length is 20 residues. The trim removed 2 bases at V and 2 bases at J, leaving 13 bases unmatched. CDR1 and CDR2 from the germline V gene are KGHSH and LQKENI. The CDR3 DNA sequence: TGTGCCAGCTCACCAATGCCACCGGGACAGGGAGTCGCCTATAATTCACCCCTCCACTTT. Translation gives CASSPMPPGQGVAYNSPLHF. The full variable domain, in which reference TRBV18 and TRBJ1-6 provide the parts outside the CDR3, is NAGVMQNPRHLVRRRGQEARLRCSPMKGHSHVYWYRQLPEEGLKFMVYLQKENIIDESGMPKERFSAEFPKEGPSILRIQQVVRGDSAAYFCASSPMPPGQGVAYNSPLHFGNGTRLTVT.

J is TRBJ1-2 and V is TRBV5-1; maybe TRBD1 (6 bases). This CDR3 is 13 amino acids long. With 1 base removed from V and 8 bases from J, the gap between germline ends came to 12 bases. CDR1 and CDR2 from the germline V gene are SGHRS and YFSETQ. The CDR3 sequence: CASSLTLGGGYTF. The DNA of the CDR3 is TGCGCCAGCAGCTTGACCTTGGGGGGCGGCTACACCTTC.

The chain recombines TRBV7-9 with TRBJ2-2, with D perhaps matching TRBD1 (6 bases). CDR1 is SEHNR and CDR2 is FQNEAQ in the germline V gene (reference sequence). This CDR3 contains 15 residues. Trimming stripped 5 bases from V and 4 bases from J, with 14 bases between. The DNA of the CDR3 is TGTGCCAGCAGCGAGGGGGTTAAGGGCACCGGGGAGCTGTTTTTT. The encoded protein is CASSEGVKGTGELFF.

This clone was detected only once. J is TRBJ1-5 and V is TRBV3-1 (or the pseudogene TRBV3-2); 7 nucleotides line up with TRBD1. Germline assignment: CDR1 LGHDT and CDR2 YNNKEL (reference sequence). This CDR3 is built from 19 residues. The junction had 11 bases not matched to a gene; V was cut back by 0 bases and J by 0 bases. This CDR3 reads CASSQDDREIIYSNQPQHF. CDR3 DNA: TGTGCCAGCAGCCAAGATGACAGGGAAATTATTTATAGCAATCAGCCCCAGCATTTT.

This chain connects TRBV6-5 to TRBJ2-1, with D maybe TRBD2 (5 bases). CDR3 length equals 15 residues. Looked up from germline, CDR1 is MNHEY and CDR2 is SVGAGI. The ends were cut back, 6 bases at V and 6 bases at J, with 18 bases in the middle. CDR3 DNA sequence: TGTGCCAGCAGCTACCTCCCCCTAGCACCCAATGAGCAGTTCTTC. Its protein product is CASSYLPLAPNEQFF.

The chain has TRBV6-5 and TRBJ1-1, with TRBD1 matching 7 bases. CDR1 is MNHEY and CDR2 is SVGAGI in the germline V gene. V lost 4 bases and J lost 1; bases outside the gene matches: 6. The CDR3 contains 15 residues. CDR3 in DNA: TGTGCCAGCAGTTCCAGGGACAGAAGGAACACTGAAGCTTTCTTT. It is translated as CASSSRDRRNTEAFF.

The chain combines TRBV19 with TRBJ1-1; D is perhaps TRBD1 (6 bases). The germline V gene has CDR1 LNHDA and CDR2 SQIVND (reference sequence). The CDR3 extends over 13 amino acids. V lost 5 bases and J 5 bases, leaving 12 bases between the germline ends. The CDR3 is CASSPRGRTEAFF. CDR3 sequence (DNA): TGTGCCAGTAGTCCCCGGGGGCGAACTGAAGCTTTCTTT. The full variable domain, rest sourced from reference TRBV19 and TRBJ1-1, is DGGITQSPKYLFRKEGQNVTLSCEQNLNHDAMYWYRQDPGQGLRLIYYSQIVNDFQKGDIAEGYSVSREKKESFPLTVTSAQKNPTAFYLCASSPRGRTEAFFGQGTRLTVV.

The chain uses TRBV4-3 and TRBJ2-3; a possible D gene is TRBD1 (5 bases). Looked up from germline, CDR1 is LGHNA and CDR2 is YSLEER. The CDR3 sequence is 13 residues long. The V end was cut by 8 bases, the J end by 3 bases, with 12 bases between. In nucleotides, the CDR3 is TGCGCCAGCGGGCAGGGATGGACAGATACGCAGTATTTT. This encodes CASGQGWTDTQYF.

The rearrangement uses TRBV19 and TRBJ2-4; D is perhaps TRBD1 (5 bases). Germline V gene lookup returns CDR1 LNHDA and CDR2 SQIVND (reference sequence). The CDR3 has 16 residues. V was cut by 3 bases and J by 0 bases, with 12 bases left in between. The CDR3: CASSINGAGAKNIQYF. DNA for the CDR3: TGTGCCAGTAGTATTAATGGGGCAGGAGCCAAAAACATTCAGTACTTC.

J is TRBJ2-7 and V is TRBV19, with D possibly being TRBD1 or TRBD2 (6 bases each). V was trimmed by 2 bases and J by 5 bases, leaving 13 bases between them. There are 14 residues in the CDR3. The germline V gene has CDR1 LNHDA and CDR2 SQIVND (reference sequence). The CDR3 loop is CASSIRGGLNEQYF. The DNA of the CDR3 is TGTGCCAGTAGTATAAGAGGGGGGCTGAACGAGCAGTACTTC.

The CDR3 DNA sequence: TGTGCCAGCAGTTTCTACTCAGGGGTTCAAGAGACCCAGTACTTC. Its translation is CASSFYSGVQETQYF. The chain carries TRBV27 and TRBJ2-5, with D possibly being TRBD1 (6 bases). Trimming took 3 bases from V and 2 from J, leaving 13 bases between them. CDR1 is MNHEY and CDR2 is SMNVEV in the germline V gene (reference sequence). This CDR3 is built from 15 residues.

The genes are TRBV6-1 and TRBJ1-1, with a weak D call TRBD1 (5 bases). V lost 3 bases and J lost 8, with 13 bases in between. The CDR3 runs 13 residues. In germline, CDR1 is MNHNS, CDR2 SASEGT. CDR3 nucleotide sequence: TGTGCCAGCAGTGAGAGACAGTTGGGGGAAGCTTTCTTT. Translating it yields CASSERQLGEAFF.

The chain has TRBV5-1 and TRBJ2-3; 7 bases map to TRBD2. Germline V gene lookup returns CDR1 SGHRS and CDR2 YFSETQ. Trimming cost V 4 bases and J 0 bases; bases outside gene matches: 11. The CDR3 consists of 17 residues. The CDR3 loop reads CASSPRKSGASTDTQYF. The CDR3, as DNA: TGCGCCAGCAGCCCCAGGAAAAGCGGGGCGAGCACAGATACGCAGTATTTT.

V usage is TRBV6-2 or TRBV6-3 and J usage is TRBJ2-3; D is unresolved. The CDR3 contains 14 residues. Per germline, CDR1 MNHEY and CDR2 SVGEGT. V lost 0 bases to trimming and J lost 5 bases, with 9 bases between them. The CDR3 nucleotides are TGTGCCAGCAGTTACTCACTACCTTTAGATACGCAGTATTTT. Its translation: CASSYSLPLDTQYF.

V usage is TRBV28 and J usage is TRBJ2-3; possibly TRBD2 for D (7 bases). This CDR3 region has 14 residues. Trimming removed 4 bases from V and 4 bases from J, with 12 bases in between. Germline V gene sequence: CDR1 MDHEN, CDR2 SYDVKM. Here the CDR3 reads CASSSRGPPDTQYF. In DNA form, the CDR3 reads TGTGCCAGCAGTTCGCGGGGGCCCCCAGATACGCAGTATTTT. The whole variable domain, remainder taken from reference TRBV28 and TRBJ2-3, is DVKVTQSSRYLVKRTGEKVFLECVQDMDHENMFWYRQDPGLGLRLIYFSYDVKMKEKGDIPEGYSVSREKKERFSLILESASTNQTSMYLCASSSRGPPDTQYFGPGTRLTVL.

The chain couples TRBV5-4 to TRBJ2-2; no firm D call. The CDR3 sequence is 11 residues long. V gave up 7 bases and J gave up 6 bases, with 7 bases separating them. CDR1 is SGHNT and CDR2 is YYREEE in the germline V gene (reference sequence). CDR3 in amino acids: CASSNSGELFF. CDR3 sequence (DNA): TGTGCCAGCTCAAATTCCGGGGAGCTGTTTTTT. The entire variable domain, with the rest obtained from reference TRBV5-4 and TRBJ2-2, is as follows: ETGVTQSPTHLIKTRGQQVTLRCSSQSGHNTVSWYQQALGQGPQFIFQYYREEENGRGNFPPRFSGLQFPNYSSELNVNALELDDSALYLCASSNSGELFFGEGSRLTVL.

CDR3 sequence reads: CASSPRVTSGGLLEDIQYF. The CDR3 nucleotides are TGTGCCAGCTCACCACGGGTGACTAGCGGGGGTCTCCTAGAGGACATTCAGTACTTC. This chain uses TRBV18 with TRBJ2-4; TRBD2 matches at 12 bases. V was pared by 1 base and J by 8 bases, with 15 bases of the junction left unmatched. The CDR3 totals 19 residues. Looked up from germline, CDR1 is KGHSH and CDR2 is LQKENI. The full variable domain, completed using reference TRBV18 and TRBJ2-4, is NAGVMQNPRHLVRRRGQEARLRCSPMKGHSHVYWYRQLPEEGLKFMVYLQKENIIDESGMPKERFSAEFPKEGPSILRIQQVVRGDSAAYFCASSPRVTSGGLLEDIQYFGAGTRLSVL.

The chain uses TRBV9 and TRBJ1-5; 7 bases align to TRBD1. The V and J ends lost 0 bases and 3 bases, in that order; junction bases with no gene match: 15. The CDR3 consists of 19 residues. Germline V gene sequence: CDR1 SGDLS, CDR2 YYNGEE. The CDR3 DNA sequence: TGTGCCAGCAGCGTAGTAGGCAGGGGGGTAGTGCTATTCAATCAGCCCCAGCATTTT. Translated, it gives CASSVVGRGVVLFNQPQHF.

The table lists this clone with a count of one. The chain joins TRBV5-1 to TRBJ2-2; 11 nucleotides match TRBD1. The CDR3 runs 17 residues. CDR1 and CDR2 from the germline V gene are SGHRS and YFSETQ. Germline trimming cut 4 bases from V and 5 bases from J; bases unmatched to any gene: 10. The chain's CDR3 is CASSRGTGQGATGELFF. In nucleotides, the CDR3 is TGCGCCAGCAGCCGGGGGACCGGACAGGGGGCTACCGGGGAGCTGTTTTTT.

The CDR3 region is CASSRATGSYEQYF. Written as DNA, the CDR3 is TGTGCCAGCAGCCGTGCGACAGGGTCCTACGAGCAGTACTTC. V and J are TRBV7-2 and TRBJ2-7, with 7 bases fitting TRBD1. Germline assignment: CDR1 SGHTA and CDR2 FQGNSA. V trimming: 5 bases; J trimming: 1 base; junction bases outside the gene matches: 5. CDR3 length equals 14 residues.

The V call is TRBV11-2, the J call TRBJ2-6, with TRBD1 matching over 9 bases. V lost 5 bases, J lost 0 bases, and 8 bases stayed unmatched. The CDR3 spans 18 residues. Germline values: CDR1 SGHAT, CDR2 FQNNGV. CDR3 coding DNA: TGTGCCAGCAGCCCCTCGGGACAGGGAGGCTCTGGGGCCAACGTCCTGACTTTC. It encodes CASSPSGQGGSGANVLTF.

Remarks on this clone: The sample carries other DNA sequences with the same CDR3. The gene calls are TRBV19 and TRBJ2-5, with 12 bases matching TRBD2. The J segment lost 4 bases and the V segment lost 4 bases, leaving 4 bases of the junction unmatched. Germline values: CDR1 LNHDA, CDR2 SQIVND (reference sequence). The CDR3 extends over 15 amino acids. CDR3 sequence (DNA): TGTGCCAGTAGTAAGCTAGCGGGGGGGCGAGAGACCCAGTACTTC. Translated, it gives CASSKLAGGRETQYF.